This T cell receptor beta chain was captured by sequencing in a study of tumor and adjacent non-tumor tissue in lung cancer. The germline V gene encodes CDR1 DFQATT and CDR2 SNEGSKA (reference sequence). The CDR3 length is 11 residues. RNA was extracted from bulk tissue without any cell sorting. In regard to this clonotype: Its antigen is undetermined. A much larger clonotype is one base distant, so this may be a read error.

Whole-study findings and limits: Tumor tissue had significantly higher TCR diversity than normal lung.

The library came from three nested PCR rounds adapted from ARM-PCR protocols. Via MiXCR, TCRdb re-called the multiplex PCR reads, giving one row per CDR3 protein. This table holds roughly 140,000 distinct CDR3 sequences, about 71% found once. The TCR was taken from a man aged 60-69 years with small cell lung cancer. The material sequenced was lung tumor tissue. The chain employs TRBV20-1 and TRBJ2-7; 7 bases line up with TRBD1. Here the CDR3 reads CSAKGGYEEYF. CDR3 nucleotide sequence: TGCAGTGCTAAAGGGGGCTACGAGGAGTACTTC.